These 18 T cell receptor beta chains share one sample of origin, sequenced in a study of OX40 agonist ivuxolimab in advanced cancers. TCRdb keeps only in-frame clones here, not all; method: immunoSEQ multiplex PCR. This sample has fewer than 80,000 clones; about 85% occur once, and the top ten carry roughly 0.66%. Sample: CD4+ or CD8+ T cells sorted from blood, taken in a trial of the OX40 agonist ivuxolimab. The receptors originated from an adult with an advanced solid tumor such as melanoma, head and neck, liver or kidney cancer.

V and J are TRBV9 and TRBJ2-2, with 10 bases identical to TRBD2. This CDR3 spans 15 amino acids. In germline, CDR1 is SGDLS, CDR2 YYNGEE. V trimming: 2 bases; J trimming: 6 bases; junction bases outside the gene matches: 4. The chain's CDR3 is CASSVGTSASGELFF. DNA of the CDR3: TGTGCCAGCAGCGTGGGGACTAGCGCGTCCGGGGAGCTGTTTTTT. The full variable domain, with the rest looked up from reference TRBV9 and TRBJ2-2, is DSGVTQTPKHLITATGQRVTLRCSPRSGDLSVYWYQQSLDQGLQFLIQYYNGEERAKGNILERFSAQQFPDLHSELNLSSLELGDSALYFCASSVGTSASGELFFGEGSRLTVL.

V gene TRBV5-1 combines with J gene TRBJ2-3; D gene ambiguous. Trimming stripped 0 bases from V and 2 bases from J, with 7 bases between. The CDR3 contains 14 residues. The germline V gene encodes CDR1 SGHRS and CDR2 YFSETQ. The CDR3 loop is CASSLGLHTDTQYF. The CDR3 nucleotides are TGCGCCAGCAGCTTGGGGTTACACACAGATACGCAGTATTTT.

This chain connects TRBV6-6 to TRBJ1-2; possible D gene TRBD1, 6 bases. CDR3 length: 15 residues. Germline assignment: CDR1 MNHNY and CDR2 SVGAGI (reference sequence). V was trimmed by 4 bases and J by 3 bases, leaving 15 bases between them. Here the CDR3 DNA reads TGTGCCAGCAGTTCATGGGGGGCGTCGGACTATGGCTACACCTTC. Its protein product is CASSSWGASDYGYTF.

The CDR3 protein is CASSLERGTEAFF. CDR3 bases: TGTGCCAGCAGCTTGGAACGGGGGACTGAAGCTTTCTTT. The chain is built from TRBV5-4 and TRBJ1-1; D is perhaps TRBD1 (5 bases). CDR3 size: 13 residues. Germline CDR1 is SGHNT and CDR2 is YYREEE (reference sequence). Trimming took off 0 bases at V and 5 bases at J, with 8 bases between the two ends.

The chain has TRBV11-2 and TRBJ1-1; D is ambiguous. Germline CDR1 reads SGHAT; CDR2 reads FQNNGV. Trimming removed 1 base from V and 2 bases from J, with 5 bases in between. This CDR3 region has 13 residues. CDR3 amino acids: CASSLVGNTEAFF. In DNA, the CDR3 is TGTGCCAGCAGCTTAGTGGGTAACACTGAAGCTTTCTTT. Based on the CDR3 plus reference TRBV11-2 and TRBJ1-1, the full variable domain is EAGVAQSPRYKIIEKRQSVAFWCNPISGHATLYWYQQILGQGPKLLIQFQNNGVVDDSQLPKDRFSAERLKGVDSTLKIQPAKLEDSAVYLCASSLVGNTEAFFGQGTRLTVV.

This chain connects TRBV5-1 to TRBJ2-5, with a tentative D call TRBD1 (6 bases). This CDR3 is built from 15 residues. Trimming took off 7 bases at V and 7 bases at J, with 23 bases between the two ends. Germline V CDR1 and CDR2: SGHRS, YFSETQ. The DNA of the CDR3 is TGCGCCAGCCATCCCCGGACAGCGAGCTTGGGGACCCAGTACTTC. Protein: CASHPRTASLGTQYF.

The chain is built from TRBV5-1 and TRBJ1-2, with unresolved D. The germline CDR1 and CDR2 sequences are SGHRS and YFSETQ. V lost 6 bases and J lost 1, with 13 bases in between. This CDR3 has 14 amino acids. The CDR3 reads CASIPATGNYGYTF. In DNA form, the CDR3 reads TGCGCCAGCATCCCAGCGACGGGTAACTATGGCTACACCTTC.

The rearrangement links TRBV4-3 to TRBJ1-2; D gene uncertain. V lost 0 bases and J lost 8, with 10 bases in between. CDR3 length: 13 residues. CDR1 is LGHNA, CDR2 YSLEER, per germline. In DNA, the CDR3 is TGCGCCAGCAGCCAAGAGCCCAGCAGAGGCTACACCTTC. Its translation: CASSQEPSRGYTF.

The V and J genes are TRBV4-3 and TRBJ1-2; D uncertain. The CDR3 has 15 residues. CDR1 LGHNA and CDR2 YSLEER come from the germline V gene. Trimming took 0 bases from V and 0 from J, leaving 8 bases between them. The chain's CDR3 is CASSQDNTANYGYTF. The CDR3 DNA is TGCGCCAGCAGCCAAGACAACACCGCTAACTATGGCTACACCTTC.

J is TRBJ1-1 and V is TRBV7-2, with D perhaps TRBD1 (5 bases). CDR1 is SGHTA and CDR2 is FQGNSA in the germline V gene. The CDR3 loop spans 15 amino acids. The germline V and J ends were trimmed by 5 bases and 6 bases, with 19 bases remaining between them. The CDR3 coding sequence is TGTGCCAGCAGCACAGTGGGGGGGAAGGTGTCTGAAGCTTTCTTT. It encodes CASSTVGGKVSEAFF. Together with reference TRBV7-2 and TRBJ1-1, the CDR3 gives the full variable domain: GAGVSQSPSNKVTEKGKDVELRCDPISGHTALYWYRQSLGQGLEFLIYFQGNSAPDKSGLPSDRFSAERTGGSVSTLTIQRTQQEDSAVYLCASSTVGGKVSEAFFGQGTRLTVV.

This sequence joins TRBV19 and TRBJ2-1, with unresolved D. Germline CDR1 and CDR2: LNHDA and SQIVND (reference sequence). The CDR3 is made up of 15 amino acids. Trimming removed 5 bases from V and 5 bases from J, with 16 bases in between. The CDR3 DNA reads TGTGCCAGTAGTCGCCCCGGCCTCGGTGACAATGAGCAGTTCTTC. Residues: CASSRPGLGDNEQFF.

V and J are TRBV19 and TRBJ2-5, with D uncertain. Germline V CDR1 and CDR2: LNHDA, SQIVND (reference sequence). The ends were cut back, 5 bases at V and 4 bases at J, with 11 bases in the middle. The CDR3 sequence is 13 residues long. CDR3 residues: CASSLGWGETQYF. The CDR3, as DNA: TGTGCCAGTAGTCTTGGGTGGGGAGAGACCCAGTACTTC.

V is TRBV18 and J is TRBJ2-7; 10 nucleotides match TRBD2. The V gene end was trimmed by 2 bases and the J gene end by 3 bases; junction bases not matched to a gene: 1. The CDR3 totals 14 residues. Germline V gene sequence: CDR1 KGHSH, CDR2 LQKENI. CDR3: CASSPTSGVYEQYF. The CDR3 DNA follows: TGTGCCAGCTCACCAACTAGCGGGGTCTACGAGCAGTACTTC.

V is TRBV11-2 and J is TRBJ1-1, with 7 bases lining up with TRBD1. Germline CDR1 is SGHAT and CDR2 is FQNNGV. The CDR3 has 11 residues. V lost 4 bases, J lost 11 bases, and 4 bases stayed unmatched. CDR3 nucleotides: TGTGCCAGCAGCTCAGGGGGGGTGGCTTTCTTT. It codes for CASSSGGVAFF.

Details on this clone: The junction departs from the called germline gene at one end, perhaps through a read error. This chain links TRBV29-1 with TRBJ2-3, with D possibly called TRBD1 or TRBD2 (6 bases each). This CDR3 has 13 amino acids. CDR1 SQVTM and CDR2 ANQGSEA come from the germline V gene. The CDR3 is CSVEGGFTDTQYF. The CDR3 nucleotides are TGCAGCGTCGAAGGGGGGTTCACAGATACGCAGTATTTT.

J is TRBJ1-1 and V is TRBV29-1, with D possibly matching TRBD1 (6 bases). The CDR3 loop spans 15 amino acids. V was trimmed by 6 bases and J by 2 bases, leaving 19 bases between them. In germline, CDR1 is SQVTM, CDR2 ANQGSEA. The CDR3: CSVIFYRGPNTEAFF. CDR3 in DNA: TGCAGCGTGATCTTTTATCGGGGGCCCAACACTGAAGCTTTCTTT.

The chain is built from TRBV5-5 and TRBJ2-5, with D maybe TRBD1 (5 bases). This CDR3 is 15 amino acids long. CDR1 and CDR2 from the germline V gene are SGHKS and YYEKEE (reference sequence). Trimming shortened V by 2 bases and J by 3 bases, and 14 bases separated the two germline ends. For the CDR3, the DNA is TGTGCCAGCAGCTTCTCAGGGTGGATTGAAGAGACCCAGTACTTC. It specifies CASSFSGWIEETQYF. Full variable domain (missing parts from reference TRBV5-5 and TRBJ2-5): DAGVTQSPTHLIKTRGQQVTLRCSPISGHKSVSWYQQVLGQGPQFIFQYYEKEERGRGNFPDRFSARQFPNYSSELNVNALLLGDSALYLCASSFSGWIEETQYFGPGTRLLVL.

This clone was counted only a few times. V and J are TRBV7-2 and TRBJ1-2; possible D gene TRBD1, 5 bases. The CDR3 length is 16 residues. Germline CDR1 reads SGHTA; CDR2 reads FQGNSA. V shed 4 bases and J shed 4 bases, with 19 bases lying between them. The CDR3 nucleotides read TGTGCCAGCAGCTCCCCGGGGGGTCGTAAGTCCTATGGCTACACCTTC. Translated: CASSSPGGRKSYGYTF.